Presented here are 7 T cell receptor beta chains from one specimen sequenced in a study of shared clonotypes between healthy human individuals. Sequencing was performed with immunoSEQ multiplex PCR; in TCRdb, only in-frame clones are kept and a portion is missing. The data contain around 2.3 million clones, approximately 96% of them singletons. The sample was naive CD4+ T cells sorted from blood. Specified subset: CD45RA+ positively selected. Receptors were obtained from a man aged 18 to 29 in good health.

This clone has more than one count but fewer than ten. Other DNA sequences in the same sample also yield this CDR3. This rearrangement joins TRBV5-5 to TRBJ1-5, with D possibly TRBD1 on 6 matching bases. CDR1 and CDR2 from the germline V gene are SGHKS and YYEKEE (reference sequence). Trimming took 2 bases from V and 1 from J, leaving 10 bases between them. This CDR3 region has 15 residues. In DNA, the CDR3 is TGTGCCAGCAGCTTAGGGGGATTGAGCAATCAGCCCCAGCATTTT. Its translation: CASSLGGLSNQPQHF.

Note on this clone: This same CDR3 is encoded by further DNA sequences in the sample. The chain carries TRBV7-2 and TRBJ1-5; D is unresolved. From germline, CDR1 is SGHTA and CDR2 FQGNSA. The CDR3 covers 13 residues. The V end lost 1 base, the J end lost 4 bases, and 5 bases lay between the germline ends. CDR3 region: CASSLGTNQPQHF. The CDR3 DNA sequence: TGTGCCAGCAGCTTAGGAACGAATCAGCCCCAGCATTTT. Combining the CDR3 with reference TRBV7-2 and TRBJ1-5 gives the whole variable domain GAGVSQSPSNKVTEKGKDVELRCDPISGHTALYWYRQSLGQGLEFLIYFQGNSAPDKSGLPSDRFSAERTGGSVSTLTIQRTQQEDSAVYLCASSLGTNQPQHFGDGTRLSIL.

CDR3 amino acids: CSVTPIDTQYF. CDR3 in DNA: TGCAGCGTTACTCCTATCGATACGCAGTATTTT. The chain employs TRBV29-1 and TRBJ2-3; D gene ambiguous. This CDR3 is built from 11 residues. Germline assignment: CDR1 SQVTM and CDR2 ANQGSEA. V gave up 5 bases and J gave up 6 bases, with 9 bases separating them.

The chain uses TRBV30 and TRBJ2-5; 9 positions agree with TRBD2. Unmatched junction bases numbered 8, after V lost 4 bases and J lost 5 bases. Germline V gene lookup returns CDR1 GTSNPN and CDR2 SVGIG (reference sequence). The CDR3 sequence is 14 residues long. CDR3 nucleotides: TGTGCCTGGACTAGCGGGATCCCATCGGAGACCCAGTACTTC. Its translation is CAWTSGIPSETQYF.

Notes on this clone: This sample includes further DNA sequences coding for the same CDR3. The rearrangement links TRBV2 to TRBJ2-5; D not resolved. V was clipped by 6 bases and J by 2 bases, with 10 bases between them. CDR1 SNHLY and CDR2 FYNNEI come from the germline V gene. The CDR3 has 13 residues. In nucleotides, the CDR3 is TGTGCCAGCAGGCGAGACGGGCAAGAGACCCAGTACTTC. Its translation is CASRRDGQETQYF.

This clone was seen only once. V gene TRBV6-1 combines with J gene TRBJ1-5, with 7 bases lining up with TRBD1. The germline V gene encodes CDR1 MNHNS and CDR2 SASEGT. This CDR3 region has 16 residues. Trimming cost V 4 bases and J 5 bases; bases outside gene matches: 11. In DNA form, the CDR3 reads TGTGCCAGCAGTGGAGGCCTCCAGGGGGTAGATCAGCCCCAGCATTTT. Translated, it gives CASSGGLQGVDQPQHF.

The chain recombines TRBV5-1 with TRBJ2-7, with D possibly TRBD1 on 8 matching bases. The CDR3 is made up of 15 amino acids. Between the trimmed V and J ends, which lost 3 bases and 4 bases, there was a span of 17 bases. Per the germline V gene, CDR1 is SGHRS and CDR2 is YFSETQ. The CDR3 spells CASSSGQGGTYEQYF. The DNA for the CDR3 is TGCGCCAGCAGCTCTGGACAGGGAGGGACTTACGAGCAGTACTTC.